A selection of T cell receptor beta chains follows, all from one sample in a study of blood T cells in healthy people across ages. TCRdb analysed the 5' RACE reads with MiXCR anew, one entry per CDR3 protein. The top ten clones hold over 7% of a sample with about 1,800,000 distinct CDR3 sequences, 28% of them seen once. The sample taken for sequencing was blood. The receptors were gathered from a woman between 25 and 40 years old in good health. Both conserved end residues are trimmed from each CDR3. The size of a clone is reported for some rows only, either as once, few or many, or as a class for expanded clones.

>many|TRBV6-5|10
ASTRQGYGYT
>.|TRBV4-3|15
ASSQELWRGMDEKLF
>many|TRBV6-1|11
ASSPTVLYEQY
>few|TRBV24-1|12
ATSDHGSNQPQH
>many|TRBV15|14
ATSRGPSGASYEQY
>many|TRBV5-6|11
ASSTGGVYEQY
>.|TRBV27|14
ASSLSLGLSGNTIY
>.|TRBV12-3/TRBV12-4|14
ASSPSPGQLSSEQY
>.|TRBV27|13
ASSQASGQGTEQY
>many|TRBV5-6|12
ASSPTGTPYGYT
>few|TRBV6-2/TRBV6-3|12
ATLRRELYTEAF
>many|TRBV12-3/TRBV12-4|12
ASSLRDREDEQY
>.|TRBV10-3|13
AISETGNSNQPQH
>few|TRBV25-1|13
ASSSHSLPNTEAF
>.|TRBV7-2|12
ASSRRSGSDTQY
>.|TRBV20-1|11
SARDSTGDEQY
>.|TRBV20-1|14
SARLAGVGAYNEQF
>few|TRBV27|11
ASSGGFTYEQY
>.|TRBV25-1|15
ASSVPTPSGYNSPLH
>.|TRBV20-1|11
SARQGGDYGYT
>few|TRBV6-2/TRBV6-3|11
ASSRTGYNEQY
>.|TRBV5-4|14
ASSLRLVGDTDTQY
>.|TRBV20-1|11
SASGGDKNIQY